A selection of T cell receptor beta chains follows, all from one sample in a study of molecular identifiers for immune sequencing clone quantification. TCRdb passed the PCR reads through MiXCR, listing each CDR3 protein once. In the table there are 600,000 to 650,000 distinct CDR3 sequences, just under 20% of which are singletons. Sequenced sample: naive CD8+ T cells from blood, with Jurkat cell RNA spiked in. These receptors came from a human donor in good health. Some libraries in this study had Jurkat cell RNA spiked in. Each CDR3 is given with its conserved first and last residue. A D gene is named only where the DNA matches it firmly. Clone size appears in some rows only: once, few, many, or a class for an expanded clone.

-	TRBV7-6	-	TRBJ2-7	TGTGCCAGCGTGTCGGAAACCTACGAGCAGTACTTC	CASVSETYEQYF
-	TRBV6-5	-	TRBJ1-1	TGTGCCACGCATATGAACACTGAAGCTTTCTTT	CATHMNTEAFF
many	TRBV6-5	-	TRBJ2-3	TGTGCCAGCAGAACGGTAGGGATCACAGATACGCAGTATTTT	CASRTVGITDTQYF
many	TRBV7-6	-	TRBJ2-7	TGTGCCAGCAGCTTAAACGCTGTATACGAGCAGTACTTC	CASSLNAVYEQYF
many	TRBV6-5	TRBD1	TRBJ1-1	TGTGCCAGCAGTCTTTGGACAGGGGGCACTGAAGCTTTCTTT	CASSLWTGGTEAFF
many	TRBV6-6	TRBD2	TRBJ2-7	TGTGCCAGCGTTCCCGGGGCCCTACTAGCGGGGGGGGCTAACGAGCAGTACTTC	CASVPGALLAGGANEQYF
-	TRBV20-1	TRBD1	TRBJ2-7	TGCAGTGCTGAGACGACAGGGGGATCCTACGAGCAGTACTTC	CSAETTGGSYEQYF
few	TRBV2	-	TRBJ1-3	TGTGCCAGCAGTGACTACAGGAGCTCTGGAAACACCATATATTTT	CASSDYRSSGNTIYF
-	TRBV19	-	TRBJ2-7	TGTGCCAGTAGTATAGGTGCGGTCACCTACGAGCAGTACTTC	CASSIGAVTYEQYF
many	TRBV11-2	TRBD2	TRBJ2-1	TGTGCCAGCAGCCCCCTTAGTGGCCGGGGGGTGTACAATGAGCAGTTCTTC	CASSPLSGRGVYNEQFF
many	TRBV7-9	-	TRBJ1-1	TGTGCCAGCAGACCCCCCATGAGCGGGGGCGGTCACACTGAAGCTTTCTTT	CASRPPMSGGGHTEAFF
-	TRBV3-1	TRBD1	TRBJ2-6	TGTGCCAGCAGCCAAGATACTCCTACAGAAGGGACAGGGTATTCTGGGGCCAACGTCCTGACTTTC	CASSQDTPTEGTGYSGANVLTF
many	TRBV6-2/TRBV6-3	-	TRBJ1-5	TGTGCCAGCAGTTTTTGGGGGAATAGCAATCAGCCCCAGCATTTT	CASSFWGNSNQPQHF
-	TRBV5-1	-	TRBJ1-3	TGCGCCAGCAGCAGAACTCCCGGGACACGGGAGTTCTCTGGAAACACCATATATTTT	CASSRTPGTREFSGNTIYF
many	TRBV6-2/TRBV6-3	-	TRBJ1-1	TGTGCCAGCACCCAAAGCCTCGTCAGTGAAGCTTTCTTT	CASTQSLVSEAFF
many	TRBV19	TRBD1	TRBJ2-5	TGTGCCAGTAGTATAGAGGACAGGGAAGAGACCCAGTACTTC	CASSIEDREETQYF
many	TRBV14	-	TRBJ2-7	TGTGCCAGCAGCCAAGAATGGCAGGGTAGCGAGCAGTACTTC	CASSQEWQGSEQYF
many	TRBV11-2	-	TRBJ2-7	TGTGCCAGCAGCCTCCTGGCTCGGGGGAAGCACGACGAGCAGTACTTC	CASSLLARGKHDEQYF